This T cell receptor (beta chain) was captured by sequencing in a study of T cells in localized non-small cell lung cancer. Study conclusions and caveats: Uninvolved neighboring lung showed the greatest T cell clonality, exceeding tumor. Heterogeneity stays possible, as sequencing covered only one tumor region. Median detection of top 100 tumor clones in adjacent lung was around 59 clones.

This CDR3 comprises 14 residues. V shed 1 base, J shed 7 bases, and the junction held 7 bases outside the gene matches. Germline loops: CDR1 SQVTM, CDR2 ANQGSEA. Repertoires were generated with immunoSEQ multiplex PCR, while TCRdb's copy carries only in-frame clones and drops some. Of 30,000 to 50,000 clones listed, around 79% are singletons. About this clone: No antigen is known for it.

This rearrangement joins TRBV29-1 to TRBJ2-7; 10 positions agree with TRBD1. The TCR was taken from a woman aged 35 to 75 with stage II squamous cell lung carcinoma. The input for sequencing was PBMCs, taken before any cancer treatment. The CDR3, as DNA: TGCAGCGTTGAAGGGCCGACAGGGGGCAGGGAGCAGTACTTC. Translated, it gives CSVEGPTGGREQYF.